This T cell receptor (beta chain) was identified in a study of cytomegalovirus exposure and HLA in healthy donors. Some clones are missing from TCRdb's copy, which holds only in-frame ones; the method was immunoSEQ multiplex PCR. This table holds roughly 50,000 clones, roughly 93% found once. Specimen: PBMCs. The clonotype was recovered from a woman in her late teens or twenties in good health and CMV-seropositive.

CDR3 DNA sequence: TGTGCCTGGAGCCGCGGGACTAGCGGGTACAATGAGCAGTTCTTC. Translated: CAWSRGTSGYNEQFF. The chain carries TRBV30 and TRBJ2-1; 12 bases are a match to TRBD2. Germline V gene lookup returns CDR1 GTSNPN and CDR2 SVGIG (reference sequence). The CDR3 runs 15 residues. Germline trimming cut 3 bases from V and 4 bases from J; bases unmatched to any gene: 4.